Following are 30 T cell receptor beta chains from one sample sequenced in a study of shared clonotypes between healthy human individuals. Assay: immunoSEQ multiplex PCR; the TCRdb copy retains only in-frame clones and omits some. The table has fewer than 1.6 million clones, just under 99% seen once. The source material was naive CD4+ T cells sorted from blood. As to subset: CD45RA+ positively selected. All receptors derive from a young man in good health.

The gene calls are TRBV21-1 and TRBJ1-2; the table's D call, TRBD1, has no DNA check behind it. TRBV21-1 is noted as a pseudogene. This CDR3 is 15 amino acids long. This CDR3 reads CASSPKFSANYGYTF. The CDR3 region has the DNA TGTGCCAGCAGCCCAAAATTCTCAGCTAACTATGGCTACACCTTC.

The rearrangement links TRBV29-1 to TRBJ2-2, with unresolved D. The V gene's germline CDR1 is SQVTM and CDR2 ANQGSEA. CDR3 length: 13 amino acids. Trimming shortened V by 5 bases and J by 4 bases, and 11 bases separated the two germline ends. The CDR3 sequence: CSVRRSSTGELFF. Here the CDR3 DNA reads TGCAGCGTTAGACGTAGTTCCACCGGGGAGCTGTTTTTT.

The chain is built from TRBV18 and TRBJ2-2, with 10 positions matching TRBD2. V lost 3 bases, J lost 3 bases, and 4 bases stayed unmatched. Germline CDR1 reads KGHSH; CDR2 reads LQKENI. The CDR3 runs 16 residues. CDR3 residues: CASSPLTSGYTGELFF. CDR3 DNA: TGTGCCAGCTCACCTTTGACTAGCGGGTACACCGGGGAGCTGTTTTTT.

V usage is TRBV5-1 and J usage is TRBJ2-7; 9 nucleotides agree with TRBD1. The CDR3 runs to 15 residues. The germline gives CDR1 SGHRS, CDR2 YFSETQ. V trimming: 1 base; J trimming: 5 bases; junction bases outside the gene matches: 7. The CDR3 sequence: CASSLPGQGRNEQYF. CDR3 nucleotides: TGCGCCAGCAGCTTGCCGGGACAGGGCAGAAACGAGCAGTACTTC.

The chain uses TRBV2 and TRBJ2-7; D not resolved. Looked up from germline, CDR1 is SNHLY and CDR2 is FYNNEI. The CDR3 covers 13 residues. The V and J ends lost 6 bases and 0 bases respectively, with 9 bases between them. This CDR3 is CASRGGASYEQYF. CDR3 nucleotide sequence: TGTGCCAGCAGAGGCGGAGCCTCCTACGAGCAGTACTTC.

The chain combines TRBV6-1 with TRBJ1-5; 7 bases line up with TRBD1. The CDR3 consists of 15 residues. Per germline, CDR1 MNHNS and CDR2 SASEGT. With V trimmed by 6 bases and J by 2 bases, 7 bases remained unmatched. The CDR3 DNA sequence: TGTGCCAGCAGCCGACAGGGTAGGCGCAATCAGCCCCAGCATTTT. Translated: CASSRQGRRNQPQHF.

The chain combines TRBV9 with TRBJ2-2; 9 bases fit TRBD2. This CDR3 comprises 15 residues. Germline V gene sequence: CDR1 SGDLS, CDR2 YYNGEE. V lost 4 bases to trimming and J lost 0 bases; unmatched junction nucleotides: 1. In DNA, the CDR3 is TGTGCCAGCAGCTCTAGCGGGGCGAACACCGGGGAGCTGTTTTTT. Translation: CASSSSGANTGELFF.

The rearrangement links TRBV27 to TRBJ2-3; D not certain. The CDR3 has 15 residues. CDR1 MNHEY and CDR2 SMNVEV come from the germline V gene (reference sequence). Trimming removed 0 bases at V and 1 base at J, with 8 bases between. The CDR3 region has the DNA TGTGCCAGCAGTTTATCCCCCCTTGGCACAGATACGCAGTATTTT. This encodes CASSLSPLGTDTQYF.

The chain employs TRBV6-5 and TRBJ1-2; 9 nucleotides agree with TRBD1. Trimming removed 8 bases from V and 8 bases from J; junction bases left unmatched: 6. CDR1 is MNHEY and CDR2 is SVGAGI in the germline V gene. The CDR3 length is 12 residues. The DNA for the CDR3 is TGTGCCAGCGGACAGGGGATTTGGGGCTACACCTTC. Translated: CASGQGIWGYTF.

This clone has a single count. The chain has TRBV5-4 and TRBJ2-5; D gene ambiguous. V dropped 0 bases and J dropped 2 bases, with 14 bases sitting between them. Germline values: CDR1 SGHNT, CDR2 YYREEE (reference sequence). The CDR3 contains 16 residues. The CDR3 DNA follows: TGTGCCAGCAGCTTGGGGGGTTTGGGTGATCAAGAGACCCAGTACTTC. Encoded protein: CASSLGGLGDQETQYF. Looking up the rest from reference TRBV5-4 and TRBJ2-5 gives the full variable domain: ETGVTQSPTHLIKTRGQQVTLRCSSQSGHNTVSWYQQALGQGPQFIFQYYREEENGRGNFPPRFSGLQFPNYSSELNVNALELDDSALYLCASSLGGLGDQETQYFGPGTRLLVL.

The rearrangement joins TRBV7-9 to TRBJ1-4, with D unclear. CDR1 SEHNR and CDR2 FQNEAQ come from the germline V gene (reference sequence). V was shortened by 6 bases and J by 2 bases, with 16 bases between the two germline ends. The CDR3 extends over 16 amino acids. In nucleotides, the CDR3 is TGTGCCAGCAGTTTTCCCCGTCCTCGGACTAATGAAAAACTGTTTTTT. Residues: CASSFPRPRTNEKLFF.

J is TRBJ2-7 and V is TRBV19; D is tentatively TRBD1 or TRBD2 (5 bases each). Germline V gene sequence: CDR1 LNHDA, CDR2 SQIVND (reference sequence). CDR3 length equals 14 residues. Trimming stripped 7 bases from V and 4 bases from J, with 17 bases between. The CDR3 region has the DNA TGTGCCAGTAAGTTCCAGGGAGAATCTTACGAGCAGTACTTC. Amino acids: CASKFQGESYEQYF.

The CDR3 DNA follows: TGTGCCAGCAGCCCCCGGGCCTCCTACGAGCAGTACTTC. It translates to CASSPRASYEQYF. The V call is TRBV7-2, the J call TRBJ2-7, with D uncertain. Germline V gives CDR1 SGHTA, CDR2 FQGNSA. The CDR3 contains 13 residues. Between the trimmed V and J ends, which lost 5 bases and 0 bases, there was a span of 8 bases.

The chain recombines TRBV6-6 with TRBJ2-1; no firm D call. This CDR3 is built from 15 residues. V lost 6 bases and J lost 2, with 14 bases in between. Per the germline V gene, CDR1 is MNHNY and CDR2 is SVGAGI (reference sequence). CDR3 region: CASSQTPYPYNEQFF. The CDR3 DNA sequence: TGTGCCAGCAGCCAGACCCCTTACCCCTACAATGAGCAGTTCTTC.

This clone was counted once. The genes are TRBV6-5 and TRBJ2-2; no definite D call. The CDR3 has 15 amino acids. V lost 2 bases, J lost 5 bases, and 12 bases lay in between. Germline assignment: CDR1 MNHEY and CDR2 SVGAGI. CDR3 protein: CASSYPPTGTGELFF. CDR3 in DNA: TGTGCCAGCAGTTACCCCCCGACCGGGACCGGGGAGCTGTTTTTT.

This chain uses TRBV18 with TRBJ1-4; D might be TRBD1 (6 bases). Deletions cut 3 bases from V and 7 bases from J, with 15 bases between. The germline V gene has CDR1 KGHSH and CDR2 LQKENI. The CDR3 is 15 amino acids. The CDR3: CASSPGQGRSEKLFF. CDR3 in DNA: TGTGCCAGCTCACCCGGTCAGGGGCGAAGTGAAAAACTGTTTTTT.

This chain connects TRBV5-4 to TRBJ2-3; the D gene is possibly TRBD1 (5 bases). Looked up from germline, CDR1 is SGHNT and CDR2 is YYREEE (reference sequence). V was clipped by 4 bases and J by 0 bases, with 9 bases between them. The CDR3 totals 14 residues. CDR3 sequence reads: CASSRGWSTDTQYF. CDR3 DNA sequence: TGTGCCAGCAGCAGGGGATGGAGCACAGATACGCAGTATTTT.

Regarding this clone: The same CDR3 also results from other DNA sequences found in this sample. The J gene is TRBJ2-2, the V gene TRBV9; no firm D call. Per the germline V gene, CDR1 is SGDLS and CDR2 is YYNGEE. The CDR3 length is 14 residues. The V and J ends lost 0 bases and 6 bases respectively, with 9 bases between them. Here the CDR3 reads CASSVGPGPGELFF. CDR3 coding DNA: TGTGCCAGCAGCGTAGGCCCCGGGCCCGGGGAGCTGTTTTTT. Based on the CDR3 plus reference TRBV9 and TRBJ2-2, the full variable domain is DSGVTQTPKHLITATGQRVTLRCSPRSGDLSVYWYQQSLDQGLQFLIQYYNGEERAKGNILERFSAQQFPDLHSELNLSSLELGDSALYFCASSVGPGPGELFFGEGSRLTVL.

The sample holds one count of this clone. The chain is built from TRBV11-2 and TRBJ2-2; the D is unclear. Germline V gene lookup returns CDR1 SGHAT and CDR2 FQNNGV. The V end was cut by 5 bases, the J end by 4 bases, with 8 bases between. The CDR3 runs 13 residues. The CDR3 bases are TGTGCCAGCAGCCGTTCGGGCACCGGGGAGCTGTTTTTT. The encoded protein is CASSRSGTGELFF.

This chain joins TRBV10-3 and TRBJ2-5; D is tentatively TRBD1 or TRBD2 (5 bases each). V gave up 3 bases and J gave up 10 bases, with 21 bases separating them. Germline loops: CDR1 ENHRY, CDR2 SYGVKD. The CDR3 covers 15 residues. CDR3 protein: CAISDEDLALRGQYF. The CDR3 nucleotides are TGTGCCATCAGTGACGAGGACCTAGCCTTGAGGGGCCAGTACTTC.

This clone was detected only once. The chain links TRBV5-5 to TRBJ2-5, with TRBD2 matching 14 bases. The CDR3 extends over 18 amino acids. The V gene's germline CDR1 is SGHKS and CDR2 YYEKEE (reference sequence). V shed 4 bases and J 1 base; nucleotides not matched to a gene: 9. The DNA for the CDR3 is TGTGCCAGCAGCCCTGGACTAGCGGGAGGATCCCTCCAAGAGACCCAGTACTTC. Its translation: CASSPGLAGGSLQETQYF.

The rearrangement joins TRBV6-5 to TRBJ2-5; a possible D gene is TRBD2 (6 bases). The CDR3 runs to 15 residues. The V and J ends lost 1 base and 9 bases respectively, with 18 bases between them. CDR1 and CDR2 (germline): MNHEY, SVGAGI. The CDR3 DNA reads TGTGCCAGCAGTTACTGGGCTAGCGCCGATACGGCCCAGTACTTC. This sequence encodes CASSYWASADTAQYF.

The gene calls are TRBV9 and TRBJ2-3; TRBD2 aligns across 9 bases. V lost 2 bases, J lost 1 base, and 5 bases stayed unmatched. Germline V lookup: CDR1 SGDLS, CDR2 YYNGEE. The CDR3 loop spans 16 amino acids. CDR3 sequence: CASSVIAGAGTDTQYF. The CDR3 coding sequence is TGTGCCAGCAGCGTCATAGCGGGAGCAGGCACAGATACGCAGTATTTT.

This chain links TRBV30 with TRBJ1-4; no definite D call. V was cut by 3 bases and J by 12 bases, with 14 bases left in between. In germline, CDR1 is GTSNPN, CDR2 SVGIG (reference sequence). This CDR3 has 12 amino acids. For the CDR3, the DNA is TGTGCCTGGAGCGAAACCCCGAGGGAACTGTTTTTT. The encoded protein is CAWSETPRELFF.

This chain's CDR3 is CASRDRGEWNEKLFF. The CDR3 DNA reads TGCGCCAGCAGGGACAGGGGGGAGTGGAATGAAAAACTGTTTTTT. This chain links TRBV10-2 with TRBJ1-4, with 10 bases that match TRBD1. Germline trimming cut 6 bases from V and 5 bases from J; bases unmatched to any gene: 6. This CDR3 has 15 amino acids. CDR1 is WSHSY, CDR2 SAAADI, per germline.

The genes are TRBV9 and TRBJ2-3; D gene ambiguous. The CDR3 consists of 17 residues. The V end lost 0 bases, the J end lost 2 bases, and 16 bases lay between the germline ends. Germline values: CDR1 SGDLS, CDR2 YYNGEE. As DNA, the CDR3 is TGTGCCAGCAGCGTAGGGATCTCAGGCCTTATCACAGATACGCAGTATTTT. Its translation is CASSVGISGLITDTQYF.

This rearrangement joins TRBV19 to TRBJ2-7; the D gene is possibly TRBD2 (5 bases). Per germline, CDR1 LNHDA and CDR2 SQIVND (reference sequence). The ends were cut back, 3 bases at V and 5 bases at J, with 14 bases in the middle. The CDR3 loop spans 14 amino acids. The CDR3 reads CASSIAVRGNEQYF. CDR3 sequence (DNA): TGTGCCAGTAGTATCGCTGTACGGGGAAACGAGCAGTACTTC.

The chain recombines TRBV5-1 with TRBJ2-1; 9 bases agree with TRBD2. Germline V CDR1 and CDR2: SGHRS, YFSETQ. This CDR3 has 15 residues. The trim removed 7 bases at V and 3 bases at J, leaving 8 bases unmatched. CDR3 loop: CASCSASGDYNEQFF. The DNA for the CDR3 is TGCGCCAGCTGCTCGGCTAGCGGGGACTACAATGAGCAGTTCTTC.

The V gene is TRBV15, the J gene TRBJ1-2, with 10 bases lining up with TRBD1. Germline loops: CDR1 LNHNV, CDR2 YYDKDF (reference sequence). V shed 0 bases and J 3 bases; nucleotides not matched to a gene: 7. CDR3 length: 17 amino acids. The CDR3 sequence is CATSRDGDRGLYYGYTF. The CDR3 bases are TGTGCCACCAGCAGAGATGGAGACAGGGGGCTTTACTATGGCTACACCTTC.

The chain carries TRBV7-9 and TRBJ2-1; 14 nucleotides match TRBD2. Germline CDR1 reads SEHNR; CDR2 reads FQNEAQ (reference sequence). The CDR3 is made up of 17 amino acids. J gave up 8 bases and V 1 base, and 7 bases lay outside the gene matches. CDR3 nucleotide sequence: TGTGCCAGCAGCTTAGTTGGGACTAGCGGGAGATTCCATGAGCAGTTCTTC. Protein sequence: CASSLVGTSGRFHEQFF.